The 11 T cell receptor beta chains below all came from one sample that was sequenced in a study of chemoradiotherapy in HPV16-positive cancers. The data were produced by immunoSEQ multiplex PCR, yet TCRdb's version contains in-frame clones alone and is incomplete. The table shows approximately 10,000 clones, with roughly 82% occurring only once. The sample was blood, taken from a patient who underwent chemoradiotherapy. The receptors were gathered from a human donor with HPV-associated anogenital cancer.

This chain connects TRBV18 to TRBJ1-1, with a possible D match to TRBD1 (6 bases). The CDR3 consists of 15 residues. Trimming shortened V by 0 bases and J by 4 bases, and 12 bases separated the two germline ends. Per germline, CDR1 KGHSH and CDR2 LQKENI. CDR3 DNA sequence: TGTGCCAGCTCACCACCGGGGGGGCAAGCCACTGAAGCTTTCTTT. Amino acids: CASSPPGGQATEAFF.

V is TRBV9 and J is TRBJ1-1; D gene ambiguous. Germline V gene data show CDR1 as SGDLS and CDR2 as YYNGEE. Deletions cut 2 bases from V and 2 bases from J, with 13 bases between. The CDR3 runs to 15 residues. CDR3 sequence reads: CASSVGTDLNTEAFF. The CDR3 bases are TGTGCCAGCAGCGTCGGAACTGACCTTAACACTGAAGCTTTCTTT. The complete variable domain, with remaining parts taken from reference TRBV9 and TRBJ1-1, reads DSGVTQTPKHLITATGQRVTLRCSPRSGDLSVYWYQQSLDQGLQFLIQYYNGEERAKGNILERFSAQQFPDLHSELNLSSLELGDSALYFCASSVGTDLNTEAFFGQGTRLTVV.

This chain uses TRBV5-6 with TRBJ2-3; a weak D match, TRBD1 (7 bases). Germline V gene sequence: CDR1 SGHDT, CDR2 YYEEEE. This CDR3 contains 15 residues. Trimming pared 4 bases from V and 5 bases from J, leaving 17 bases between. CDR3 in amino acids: CASSTGARGEDTQYF. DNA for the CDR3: TGTGCCAGCAGCACAGGGGCACGCGGGGAAGATACGCAGTATTTT.

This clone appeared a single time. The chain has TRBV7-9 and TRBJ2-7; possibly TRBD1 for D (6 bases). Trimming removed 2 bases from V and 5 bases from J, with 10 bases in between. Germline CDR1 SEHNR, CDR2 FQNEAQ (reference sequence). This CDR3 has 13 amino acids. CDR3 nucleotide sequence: TGTGCCAGCAGCTTATACTGGACAGACGAGCAGTACTTC. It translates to CASSLYWTDEQYF.

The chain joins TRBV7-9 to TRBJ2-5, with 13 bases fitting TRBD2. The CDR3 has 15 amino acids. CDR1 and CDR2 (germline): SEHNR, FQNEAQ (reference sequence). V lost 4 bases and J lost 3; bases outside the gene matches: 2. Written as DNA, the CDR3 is TGTGCCAGCAGCTCTGGACTAGCGGGGGAAGAGACCCAGTACTTC. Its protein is CASSSGLAGEETQYF. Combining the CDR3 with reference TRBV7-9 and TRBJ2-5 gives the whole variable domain DTGVSQNPRHKITKRGQNVTFRCDPISEHNRLYWYRQTLGQGPEFLTYFQNEAQLEKSRLLSDRFSAERPKGSFSTLEIQRTEQGDSAMYLCASSSGLAGEETQYFGPGTRLLVL.

The CDR3 sequence is CASSLGPGTRAEAFF. CDR3 DNA: TGCGCCAGCAGCTTGGGGCCCGGGACGAGGGCTGAAGCTTTCTTT. This chain joins TRBV5-1 and TRBJ1-1, with D perhaps TRBD1 (5 bases). The CDR3 contains 15 residues. Germline CDR1 reads SGHRS; CDR2 reads YFSETQ. Trimming removed 0 bases at V and 6 bases at J, with 15 bases between.

In DNA form, the CDR3 reads TGTGCCAGCAGTGAAAACGGACCAAATGAAAAACTGTTTTTT. As protein: CASSENGPNEKLFF. This chain connects TRBV6-1 to TRBJ1-4; unclear D gene. The CDR3 is made up of 14 amino acids. Per the germline V gene, CDR1 is MNHNS and CDR2 is SASEGT. Trimming removed 2 bases from V and 5 bases from J, with 9 bases in between.

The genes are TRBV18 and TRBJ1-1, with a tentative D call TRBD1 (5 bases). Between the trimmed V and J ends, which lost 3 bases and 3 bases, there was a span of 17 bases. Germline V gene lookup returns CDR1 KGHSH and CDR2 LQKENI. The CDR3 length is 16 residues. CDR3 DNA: TGTGCCAGCTCACCCCCCGGGGGAAGGGCGGACACTGAAGCTTTCTTT. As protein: CASSPPGGRADTEAFF.

CDR3: CASRGLGTAQETQYF. CDR3 nucleotide sequence: TGCGCCAGCAGAGGGTTGGGGACAGCACAAGAGACCCAGTACTTC. The rearrangement links TRBV5-1 to TRBJ2-5, with 7 bases matching TRBD1. The CDR3 runs to 15 residues. CDR1 is SGHRS and CDR2 is YFSETQ in the germline V gene. J was trimmed by 2 bases and V by 5 bases; bases with no gene match: 9.

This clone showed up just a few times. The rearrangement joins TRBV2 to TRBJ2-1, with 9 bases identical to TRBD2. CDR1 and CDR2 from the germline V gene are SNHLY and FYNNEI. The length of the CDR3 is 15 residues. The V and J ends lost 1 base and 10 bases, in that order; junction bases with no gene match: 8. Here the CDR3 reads CASSEVERGVGEQFF. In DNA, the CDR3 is TGTGCCAGCAGTGAAGTGGAGCGGGGGGTAGGAGAGCAGTTCTTC.

The CDR3 bases are TGCGCCAGCTCATCGGCGGTAGCCGGAGGAGAGACCCAGTACTTC. Amino acids: CASSSAVAGGETQYF. This chain links TRBV5-1 with TRBJ2-5; D is perhaps TRBD2 (5 bases). In germline, CDR1 is SGHRS, CDR2 YFSETQ. The CDR3 consists of 15 residues. Trimming removed 7 bases from V and 4 bases from J, with 20 bases in between.